This T cell receptor (beta chain) was captured by sequencing in a study of cytotoxic CD8 clonotypes in ibrutinib-treated CLL. About the research overall: Response material was collected after a median 12 months of treatment, range 6 to 36. The average sample held roughly 250,000 productive templates and tens of thousands of productive rearrangements. Study outcomes and limitations: There were few public clonotypes, and on treatment they contracted or stayed stable.

A word on this clone: The antigen remains undetermined.

Profiling relied on immunoSEQ multiplex PCR, and the TCRdb table lists in-frame clones only, not all of them. This sample carries around 130,000 clones, around 80% of them seen once, and the ten largest clones take about 3.5%. Trimming removed 4 bases from V and 5 bases from J; junction bases left unmatched: 9. Looked up from germline, CDR1 is SGDLS and CDR2 is YYNGEE. This CDR3 is built from 15 residues. The sequence was obtained from a human donor with chronic lymphocytic leukemia. Here the sequenced sample was PBMCs, taken after 24 months of ibrutinib treatment. This sequence joins TRBV9 and TRBJ1-2, with 9 positions matching TRBD1. CDR3 in amino acids: CASSIQGTGLYGYTF. Written as DNA, the CDR3 is TGTGCCAGCAGCATCCAGGGGACAGGGCTGTATGGCTACACCTTC.